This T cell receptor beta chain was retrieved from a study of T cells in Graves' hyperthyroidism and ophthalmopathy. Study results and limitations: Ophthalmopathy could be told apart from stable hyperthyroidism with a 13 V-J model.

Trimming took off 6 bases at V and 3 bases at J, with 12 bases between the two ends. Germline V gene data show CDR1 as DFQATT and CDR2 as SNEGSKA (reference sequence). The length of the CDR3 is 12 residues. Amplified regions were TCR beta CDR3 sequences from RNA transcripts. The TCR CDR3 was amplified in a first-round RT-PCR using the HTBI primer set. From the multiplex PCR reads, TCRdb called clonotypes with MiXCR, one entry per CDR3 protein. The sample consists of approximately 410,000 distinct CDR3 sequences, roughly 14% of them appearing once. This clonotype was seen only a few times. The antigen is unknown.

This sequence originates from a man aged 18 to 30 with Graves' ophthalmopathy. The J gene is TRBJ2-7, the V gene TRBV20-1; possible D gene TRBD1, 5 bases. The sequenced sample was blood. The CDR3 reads CSAKGNYYEQYF. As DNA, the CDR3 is TGCAGTGCGAAGGGGAACTACTACGAGCAGTACTTC.